One sample yielded the 4 T cell receptor beta chains listed below, sequenced in a study of vaccination effects on CD4 cells after COVID-19. Between days 9 and 10 of culture, CD4+ T cells were separated out. Generated by immunoSEQ multiplex PCR, the TCRdb table keeps only in-frame clones and is missing some. The table shows around 50,000 clones, with around 67% occurring only once. Their recognized antigens are unknown. This material consisted of CD4+ T cells from PBMCs cultured without peptide, taken before COVID-19 vaccination. These TCRs come from a human donor who received a COVID-19 vaccine.

V is TRBV6-5 and J is TRBJ2-7; D possibly corresponds to TRBD2 (6 bases). Trimming took off 2 bases at V and 2 bases at J, with 10 bases between the two ends. This CDR3 is 14 amino acids long. CDR1 MNHEY and CDR2 SVGAGI come from the germline V gene. The CDR3 coding sequence is TGTGCCAGCAGTTACGGTTGGGGGGCCTACGAGCAGTACTTC. Protein: CASSYGWGAYEQYF.

The chain carries TRBV11-3 and TRBJ2-1, with D possibly matching TRBD1 (7 bases). Germline values: CDR1 SGHNT, CDR2 YENEEA. Trimming pared 5 bases from V and 4 bases from J, leaving 12 bases between. This CDR3 spans 14 amino acids. The CDR3 is CASSRAGGYNEQFF. The CDR3 DNA reads TGTGCCAGCAGCCGGGCAGGGGGGTACAATGAGCAGTTCTTC.

The chain employs TRBV3-1 (or the pseudogene TRBV3-2) and TRBJ2-5; D is possibly TRBD1 or TRBD2 (6 bases each). Trimming removed 1 base at V and 8 bases at J, with 17 bases between. This CDR3 has 15 amino acids. Germline values: CDR1 LGHDT, CDR2 YNNKEL (reference sequence). In DNA form, the CDR3 reads TGTGCCAGCAGCCAAGTCCTAAAGACGGGGGCTACCCAGTACTTC. This encodes CASSQVLKTGATQYF.

The chain uses TRBV3-1 (or the pseudogene TRBV3-2) and TRBJ1-1; D gene ambiguous. The germline V gene has CDR1 LGHDT and CDR2 YNNKEL (reference sequence). The CDR3 covers 12 residues. V was cut by 4 bases and J by 2 bases, with 5 bases left in between. CDR3 protein: CASSLSNTEAFF. In DNA form, the CDR3 reads TGTGCCAGCAGCCTTAGCAACACTGAAGCTTTCTTT.